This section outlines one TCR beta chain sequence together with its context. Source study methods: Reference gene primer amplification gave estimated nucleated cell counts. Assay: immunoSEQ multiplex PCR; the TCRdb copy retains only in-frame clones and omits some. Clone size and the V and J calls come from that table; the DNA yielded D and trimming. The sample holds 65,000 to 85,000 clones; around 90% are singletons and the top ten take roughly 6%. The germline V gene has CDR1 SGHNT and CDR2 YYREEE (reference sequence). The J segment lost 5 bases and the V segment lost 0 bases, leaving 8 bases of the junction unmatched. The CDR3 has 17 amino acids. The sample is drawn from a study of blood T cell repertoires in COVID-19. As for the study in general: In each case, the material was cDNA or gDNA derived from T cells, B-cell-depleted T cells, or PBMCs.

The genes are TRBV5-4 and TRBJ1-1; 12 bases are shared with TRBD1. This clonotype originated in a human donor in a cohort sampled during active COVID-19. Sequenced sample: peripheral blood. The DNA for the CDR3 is TGTGCCAGCAGCTTGGTCCCGGGACAGGGGGCGGGAACTGAAGCTTTCTTT. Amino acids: CASSLVPGQGAGTEAFF.